The clone carrying this TCR beta chain has at least ten counts. The data were obtained in a study of T cells after yellow fever vaccination. TCRdb recomputed calls from the 5' RACE reads with MiXCR, one row per CDR3 protein. The top ten hold approximately 3.5% of the sample, which has approximately 250,000 distinct CDR3 sequences, roughly 5.6% seen once. The CDR3 length is 18 residues. Trimming pared 0 bases from V and 4 bases from J, leaving 21 bases between. Germline CDR1 and CDR2: LGHNA and YSLEER. The source material was CD4+ T cells sorted from PBMCs, sampled on the day of the yellow fever booster vaccination. The clonotype was recovered from a man between 18 and 35 years old who received the YFV17D yellow fever vaccine. The J gene is TRBJ1-1, the V gene TRBV4-3; D unclear. Written as DNA, the CDR3 is TGCGCCAGCAGCCAAGATCCGGCCCCCTCAAGGGCCTCCACTGAAGCTTTCTTT. Protein: CASSQDPAPSRASTEAFF.